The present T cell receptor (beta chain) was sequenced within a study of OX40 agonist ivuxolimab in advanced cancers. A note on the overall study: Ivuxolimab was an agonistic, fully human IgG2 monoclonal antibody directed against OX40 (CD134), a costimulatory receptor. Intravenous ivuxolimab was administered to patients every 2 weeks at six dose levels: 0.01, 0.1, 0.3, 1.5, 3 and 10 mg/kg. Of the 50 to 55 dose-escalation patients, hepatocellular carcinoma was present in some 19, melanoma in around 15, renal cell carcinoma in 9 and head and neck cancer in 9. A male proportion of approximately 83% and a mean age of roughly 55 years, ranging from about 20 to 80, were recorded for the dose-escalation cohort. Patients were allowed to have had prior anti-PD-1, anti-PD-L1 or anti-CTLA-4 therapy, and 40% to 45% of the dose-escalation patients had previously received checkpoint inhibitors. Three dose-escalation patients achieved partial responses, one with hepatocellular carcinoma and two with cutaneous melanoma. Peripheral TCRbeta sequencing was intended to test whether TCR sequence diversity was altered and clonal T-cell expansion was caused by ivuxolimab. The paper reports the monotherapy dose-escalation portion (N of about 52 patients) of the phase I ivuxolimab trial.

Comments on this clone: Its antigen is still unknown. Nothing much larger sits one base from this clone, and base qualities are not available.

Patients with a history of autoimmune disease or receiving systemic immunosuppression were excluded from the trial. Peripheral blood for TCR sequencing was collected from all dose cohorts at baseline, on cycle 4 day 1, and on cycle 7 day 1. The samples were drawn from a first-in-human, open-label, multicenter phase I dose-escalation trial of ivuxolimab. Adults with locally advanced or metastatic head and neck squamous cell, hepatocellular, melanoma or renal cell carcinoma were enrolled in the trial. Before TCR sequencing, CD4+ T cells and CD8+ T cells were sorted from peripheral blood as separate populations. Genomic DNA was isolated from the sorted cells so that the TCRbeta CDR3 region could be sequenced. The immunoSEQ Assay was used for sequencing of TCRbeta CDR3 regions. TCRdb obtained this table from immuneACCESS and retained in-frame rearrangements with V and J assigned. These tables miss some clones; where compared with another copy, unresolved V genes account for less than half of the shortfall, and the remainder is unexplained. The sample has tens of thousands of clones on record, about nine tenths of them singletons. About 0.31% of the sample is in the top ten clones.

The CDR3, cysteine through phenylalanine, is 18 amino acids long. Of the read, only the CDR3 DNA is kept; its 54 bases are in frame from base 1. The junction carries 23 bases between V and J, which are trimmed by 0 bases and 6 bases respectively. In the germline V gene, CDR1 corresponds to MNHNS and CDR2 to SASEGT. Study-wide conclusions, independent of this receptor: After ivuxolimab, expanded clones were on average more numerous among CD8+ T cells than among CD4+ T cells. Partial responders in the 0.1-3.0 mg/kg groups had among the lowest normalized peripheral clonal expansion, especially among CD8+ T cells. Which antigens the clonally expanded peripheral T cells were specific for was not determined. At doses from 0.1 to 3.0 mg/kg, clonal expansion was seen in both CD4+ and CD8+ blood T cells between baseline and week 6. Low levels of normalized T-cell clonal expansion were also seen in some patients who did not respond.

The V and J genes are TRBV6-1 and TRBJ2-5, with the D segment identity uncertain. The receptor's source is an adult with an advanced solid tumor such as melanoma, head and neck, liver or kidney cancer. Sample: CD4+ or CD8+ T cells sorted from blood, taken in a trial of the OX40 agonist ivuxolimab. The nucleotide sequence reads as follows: TGTGCCAGCAGTGAAGCGCTTCATAGGCCAACGATCCCCCAGACCCAGTACTTC. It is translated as CASSEALHRPTIPQTQYF.